The sequence of this T cell receptor beta chain was determined in a study of blood T cell repertoires in COVID-19. For the study at large: Acute-phase and convalescent COVID-19 samples originated in the United States, Italy and Spain. In each case, the material was cDNA or gDNA derived from T cells, B-cell-depleted T cells, or PBMCs.

CDR3 length equals 15 residues. Deletions cut 0 bases from V and 2 bases from J, with 12 bases between. Looked up from germline, CDR1 is SGDLS and CDR2 is YYNGEE. Assay used: immunoSEQ multiplex PCR; TCRdb lists only in-frame clones, some missing. The sample yields about 150,000 clones, roughly 84% seen once. This clone is a singleton in its sample. This receptor was taken from a man aged 60 to 69 with COVID-19, enrolled during active disease. The rearrangement uses TRBV9 and TRBJ2-7, with a possible D match to TRBD1 (6 bases). The source material was peripheral blood. CDR3 coding DNA: TGTGCCAGCAGCGTAGGGGACACGGCAACCTACGAGCAGTACTTC. It is translated as CASSVGDTATYEQYF. The full variable domain, in which reference TRBV9 and TRBJ2-7 provide the parts outside the CDR3, is DSGVTQTPKHLITATGQRVTLRCSPRSGDLSVYWYQQSLDQGLQFLIQYYNGEERAKGNILERFSAQQFPDLHSELNLSSLELGDSALYFCASSVGDTATYEQYFGPGTRLTVT.